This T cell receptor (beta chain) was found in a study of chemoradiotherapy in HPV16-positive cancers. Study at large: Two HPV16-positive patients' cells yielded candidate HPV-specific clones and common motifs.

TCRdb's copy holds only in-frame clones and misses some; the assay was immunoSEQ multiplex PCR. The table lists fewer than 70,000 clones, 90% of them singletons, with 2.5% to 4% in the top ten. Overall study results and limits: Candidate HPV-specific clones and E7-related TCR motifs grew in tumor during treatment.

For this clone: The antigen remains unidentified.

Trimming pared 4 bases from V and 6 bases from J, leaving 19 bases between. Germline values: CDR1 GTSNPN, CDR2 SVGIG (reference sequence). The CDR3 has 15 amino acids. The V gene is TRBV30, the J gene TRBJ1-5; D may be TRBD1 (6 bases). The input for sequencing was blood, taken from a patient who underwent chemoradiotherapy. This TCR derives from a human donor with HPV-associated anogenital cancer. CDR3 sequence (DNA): TGTGCCTGGAACTCCCTCGGGGGGGCCAGTCAGCCCCAGCATTTT. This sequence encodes CAWNSLGGASQPQHF.